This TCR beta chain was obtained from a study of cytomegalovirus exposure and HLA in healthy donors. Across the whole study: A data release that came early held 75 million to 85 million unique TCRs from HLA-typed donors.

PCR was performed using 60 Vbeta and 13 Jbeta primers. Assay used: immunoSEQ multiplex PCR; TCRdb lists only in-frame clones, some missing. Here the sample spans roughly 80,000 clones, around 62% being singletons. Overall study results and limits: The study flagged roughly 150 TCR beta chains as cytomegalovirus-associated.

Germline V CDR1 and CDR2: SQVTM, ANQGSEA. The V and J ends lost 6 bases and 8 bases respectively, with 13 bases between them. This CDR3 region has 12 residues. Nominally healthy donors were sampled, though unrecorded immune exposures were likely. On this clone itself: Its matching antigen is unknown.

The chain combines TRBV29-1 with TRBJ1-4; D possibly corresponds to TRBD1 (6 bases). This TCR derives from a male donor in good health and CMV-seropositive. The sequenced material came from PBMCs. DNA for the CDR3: TGCAGCGTGGGGACACCGAGCGAAAAACTGTTTTTT. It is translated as CSVGTPSEKLFF. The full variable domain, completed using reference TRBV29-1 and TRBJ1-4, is SAVISQKPSRDICQRGTSLTIQCQVDSQVTMMFWYRQQPGQSLTLIATANQGSEATYESGFVIDKFPISRPNLTFSTLTVSNMSPEDSSIYLCSVGTPSEKLFFGSGTQLSVL.